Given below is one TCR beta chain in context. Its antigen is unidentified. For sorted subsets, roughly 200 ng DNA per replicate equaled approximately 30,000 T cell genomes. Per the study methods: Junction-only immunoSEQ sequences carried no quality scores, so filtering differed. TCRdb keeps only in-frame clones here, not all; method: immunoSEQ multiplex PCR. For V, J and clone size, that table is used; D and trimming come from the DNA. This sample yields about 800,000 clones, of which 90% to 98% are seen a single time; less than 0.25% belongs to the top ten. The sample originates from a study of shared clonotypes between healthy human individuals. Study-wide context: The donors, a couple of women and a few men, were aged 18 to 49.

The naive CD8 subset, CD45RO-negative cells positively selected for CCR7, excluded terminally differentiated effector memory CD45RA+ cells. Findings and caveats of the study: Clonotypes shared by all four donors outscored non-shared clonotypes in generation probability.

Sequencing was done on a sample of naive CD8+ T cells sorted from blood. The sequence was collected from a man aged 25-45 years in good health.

The CDR3 DNA reads as TGTGCCAGCAGTTCCCTCTTCGATCCCCTACTATCTACTAGCAATCAGCCCCAGCATTTT. Its protein is CASSSLFDPLLSTSNQPQHF. The chain employs TRBV27 and TRBJ1-5, with D hard to call. Germline lookup yields CDR1 MNHEY and CDR2 SMNVEV (reference sequence). V dropped 4 bases and J dropped 0 bases, with 25 bases sitting between them. This CDR3 comprises 20 residues.